Following are 16 T cell receptor beta chains from one sample sequenced in a study of radiation and T cells in renal cell carcinoma. Sequencing used immunoSEQ multiplex PCR; TCRdb keeps in-frame clones, though not all of them. The table includes approximately 150,000 clones, less than 90% detected once. Time point noted: blood 4 weeks post-SBRT, at nephrectomy. Sample treatment: 15 Gy SBRT to primary tumor, nephrectomy 4 weeks later. The sequenced sample was blood, obtained from a patient whose treatment included radiotherapy and nephrectomy. These TCRs come from a woman in her forties or fifties with renal cell carcinoma.

The chain recombines TRBV30 with TRBJ2-2; D is perhaps TRBD2 (5 bases). The ends were cut back, 4 bases at V and 4 bases at J, with 13 bases in the middle. CDR1 and CDR2 from the germline V gene are GTSNPN and SVGIG (reference sequence). The CDR3 extends over 14 amino acids. The CDR3 nucleotides read TGTGCCTGGAAAGGGCTAGCTCTCACCGGGGAGCTGTTTTTT. It yields the protein CAWKGLALTGELFF. Looking up the rest from reference TRBV30 and TRBJ2-2 gives the full variable domain: SQTIHQWPATLVQPVGSPLSLECTVEGTSNPNLYWYRQAAGRGLQLLFYSVGIGQISSEVPQNLSASRPQDRQFILSSKKLLLSDSGFYLCAWKGLALTGELFFGEGSRLTVL.

The V gene is TRBV7-2, the J gene TRBJ2-3; D remains ambiguous. CDR3 length: 15 amino acids. V lost 1 base and J 1 base, leaving 9 bases between the germline ends. Germline V gene sequence: CDR1 SGHTA, CDR2 FQGNSA. DNA of the CDR3: TGTGCCAGCAGCTTAGGTCTGCAGGGCACAGATACGCAGTATTTT. It specifies CASSLGLQGTDTQYF.

The rearrangement links TRBV28 to TRBJ2-3; TRBD2 aligns across 7 bases. Per the germline V gene, CDR1 is MDHEN and CDR2 is SYDVKM. V was clipped by 6 bases and J by 0 bases; unmatched bases: 3. The CDR3 totals 14 residues. CDR3 in amino acids: CASRAGYSTDTQYF. The CDR3 DNA sequence: TGTGCCAGCAGAGCGGGATACAGCACAGATACGCAGTATTTT.

The chain is built from TRBV5-4 and TRBJ1-2; D unclear. The CDR3 extends over 13 amino acids. Germline CDR1 is SGHNT and CDR2 is YYREEE (reference sequence). The germline V and J ends were trimmed by 1 base and 5 bases, with 9 bases remaining between them. CDR3 sequence (DNA): TGTGCCAGCAGCTTGCCAGAAAGTTATGGCTACACCTTC. The encoded protein is CASSLPESYGYTF.

This chain joins TRBV13 and TRBJ1-4; 8 nucleotides align to TRBD1. The germline V gene encodes CDR1 PRHDT and CDR2 FYEKMQ (reference sequence). The CDR3 sequence is 16 residues long. V gave up 5 bases and J gave up 8 bases; unmatched junction bases: 13. In DNA form, the CDR3 reads TGTGCCAGCAGCCTCGGACAGGGCATCGGCTTGGAAAAACTGTTTTTT. As protein: CASSLGQGIGLEKLFF.

This clone was seen once. This chain joins TRBV5-6 and TRBJ2-5; no clear D gene. The CDR3 extends over 17 amino acids. CDR1 SGHDT and CDR2 YYEEEE come from the germline V gene. Trimming removed 4 bases from V and 1 base from J, with 20 bases in between. This CDR3 reads CASSRYFSEPPQETQYF. The CDR3 DNA reads as TGTGCCAGCAGCCGATACTTTTCGGAGCCACCCCAAGAGACCCAGTACTTC.

The V gene is TRBV5-1, the J gene TRBJ2-1, with 12 bases aligning to TRBD2. There are 15 residues in the CDR3. CDR1 is SGHRS and CDR2 is YFSETQ in the germline V gene. V trimming: 0 bases; J trimming: 8 bases; junction bases outside the gene matches: 3. The CDR3 is CASSLVLAGGDEQFF. CDR3 sequence (DNA): TGCGCCAGCAGCTTGGTCCTAGCGGGAGGGGATGAGCAGTTCTTC. Looking up the rest from reference TRBV5-1 and TRBJ2-1 gives the full variable domain: KAGVTQTPRYLIKTRGQQVTLSCSPISGHRSVSWYQQTPGQGLQFLFEYFSETQRNKGNFPGRFSGRQFSNSRSEMNVSTLELGDSALYLCASSLVLAGGDEQFFGPGTRLTVL.

The chain uses TRBV4-3 and TRBJ2-5; TRBD1 agrees at 7 bases. The ends lost 4 bases at V and 5 bases at J; junction bases unmatched: 4. This CDR3 is 13 amino acids long. Looked up from germline, CDR1 is LGHNA and CDR2 is YSLEER. This CDR3 reads CASSPGQRETQYF. CDR3 sequence (DNA): TGCGCCAGCAGCCCGGGACAGCGGGAGACCCAGTACTTC.

The CDR3 DNA is TGTGCCAGTCGAGGAGAAGGGAGAACTGAAGCTTTCTTT. It is translated as CASRGEGRTEAFF. This chain uses TRBV25-1 with TRBJ1-1; D is uncertain. The V gene lost 9 bases and the J gene lost 5 bases, with 16 bases spanning the gap. In germline, CDR1 is MGHDK, CDR2 SYGVNS. The CDR3 loop spans 13 amino acids.

The V call is TRBV19, the J call TRBJ2-5; 7 bases are shared with TRBD2. The CDR3 consists of 14 residues. V shed 4 bases and J 3 bases; nucleotides not matched to a gene: 5. The germline CDR1 and CDR2 sequences are LNHDA and SQIVND (reference sequence). CDR3 in DNA: TGTGCCAGTAGTAACGGGGGGTCAGAAGAGACCCAGTACTTC. Protein: CASSNGGSEETQYF.

The CDR3 sequence: CATSRGAGRVGNTIYF. Written as DNA, the CDR3 is TGTGCCACCAGCAGAGGAGCTGGGAGGGTTGGAAACACCATATATTTT. The rearrangement joins TRBV15 to TRBJ1-3, with no clear D. The germline V gene has CDR1 LNHNV and CDR2 YYDKDF (reference sequence). The length of the CDR3 is 16 residues. V lost 1 base to trimming and J lost 3 bases, with 13 bases between them. Complete variable domain (other parts from reference TRBV15 and TRBJ1-3): DAMVIQNPRYQVTQFGKPVTLSCSQTLNHNVMYWYQQKSSQAPKLLFHYYDKDFNNEADTPDNFQSRRPNTSFCFLDIRSPGLGDTAMYLCATSRGAGRVGNTIYFGEGSWLTVV.

The chain uses TRBV4-1 and TRBJ2-7, with 8 bases that match TRBD1. CDR1 and CDR2 from the germline V gene are MGHRA and YSYEKL. CDR3 length equals 14 residues. V lost 0 bases to trimming and J lost 7 bases; unmatched junction nucleotides: 5. In nucleotides, the CDR3 is TGCGCCAGCAGCCAAGATTCAGGGGGCTTGGAGCAGTACTTC. It codes for CASSQDSGGLEQYF.

The rearrangement uses TRBV7-9 and TRBJ2-5; no firm D call. This CDR3 region has 11 residues. In germline, CDR1 is SEHNR, CDR2 FQNEAQ (reference sequence). V lost 7 bases to trimming and J lost 5 bases, with 8 bases between them. The CDR3 DNA reads TGTGCCAGCATGGTGGGGGAGACCCAGTACTTC. It specifies CASMVGETQYF.

The chain recombines TRBV2 with TRBJ2-7; 7 bases are shared with TRBD2. The CDR3 consists of 14 residues. Germline loops: CDR1 SNHLY, CDR2 FYNNEI. With V trimmed by 1 base and J by 4 bases, 4 bases remained unmatched. The CDR3 region has the DNA TGTGCCAGCAGTGAAGGGCGGGGAGGGTACGAGCAGTACTTC. Translated: CASSEGRGGYEQYF.

This sequence joins TRBV7-9 and TRBJ2-7; 8 positions agree with TRBD1. In germline, CDR1 is SEHNR, CDR2 FQNEAQ (reference sequence). V was pared by 5 bases and J by 3 bases, with 9 bases of the junction left unmatched. The CDR3 runs to 15 residues. Here the CDR3 reads CASSLLGQGRYEQYF. CDR3 bases: TGTGCCAGCAGCCTGCTCGGACAGGGTCGCTACGAGCAGTACTTC.

CDR3 loop: CASVQGARTEAFF. As DNA, the CDR3 is TGTGCCAGCGTACAGGGGGCGAGGACTGAAGCTTTCTTT. The chain employs TRBV6-6 and TRBJ1-1, with TRBD1 identical over 9 bases. Germline trimming cut 8 bases from V and 5 bases from J; bases unmatched to any gene: 6. Germline CDR1 reads MNHNY; CDR2 reads SVGAGI (reference sequence). The CDR3 contains 13 residues.